The entry that follows covers one TCR beta chain sequence. Antigen: not known. Germline CDR1 is SGHAT and CDR2 is FQNNGV. The CDR3 consists of 13 residues. V was clipped by 1 base and J by 6 bases, with 10 bases between them. This specimen belongs to a study of response to subunit inactivated influenza vaccine. Study-level results: T cells newly recruited by each seasonal influenza vaccination are few, the authors suggested.

Via MiXCR, TCRdb re-called the RT-PCR reads, giving one row per CDR3 protein. The repertoire holds about 700,000 distinct CDR3 sequences, with 14% as singletons. The sequence derives from a man aged 50 or older who received an inactivated influenza vaccine. The material was PBMCs from blood, obtained roughly 15 days before vaccination. The chain employs TRBV11-2 and TRBJ2-7; possibly TRBD1 for D (5 bases). In DNA, the CDR3 is TGTGCCAGCAGCTTAGGCAGGGCTGGCGAGCAGTACTTC. Translating gives CASSLGRAGEQYF.